Presented here are 12 T cell receptor beta chains from one specimen sequenced in a study of CD8+CD57+ T cells in acquired aplastic anemia listed by TCRdb under 2018. TCRdb records Illumina HiSeq 2000 as the sequencer. Genomic DNA served as template for TCR beta VDJ combination and CDR3 sequence profiling. The raw public reads went through TCRdb reprocessing: fastp at Q25, MiXCR clone calling, in-frame beta chains kept. Each entry merges the rows of one CDR3 protein and shows their most common DNA and genes. The sample table holds 150,000 to 200,000 distinct CDR3 sequences, of which approximately 48% were seen once. The ten top clones hold about 2% of the sample. Patients chosen for sequencing had shown expansion of CD8+CD57+ cells by flow cytometry. The specimen sequenced was sorted CD4+, CD8+, or CD8+CD57+ T cells (not recorded which) from PBMCs. These receptors were taken from a human donor with aplastic anemia.

The chain combines TRBV7-2 with TRBJ2-1; D call uncertain. CDR1 is SGHTA and CDR2 is FQGNSA in the germline V gene. V lost 0 bases and J lost 3, with 6 bases in between. This CDR3 has 14 amino acids. CDR3 residues: CASSLAVIYNEQFF. CDR3 bases: TGTGCCAGCAGCTTAGCGGTGATCTACAATGAGCAGTTCTTC.

This clonotype has at least ten counts. This chain joins TRBV7-8 and TRBJ2-7; a possible D gene is TRBD1 (6 bases). CDR1 and CDR2 (germline): SGHVS, FQNEAQ. V shed 1 base and J shed 2 bases, with 9 bases lying between them. The CDR3 length is 14 residues. CDR3 DNA sequence: TGTGCCAGCAGCTTAGACAGGGTTGCCTACGAGCAGTACTTC. Encoded protein: CASSLDRVAYEQYF.

V is TRBV7-7 and J is TRBJ2-5, with D possibly matching TRBD2 (6 bases). Germline CDR1 reads SSHAT; CDR2 reads FNYEAQ (reference sequence). This CDR3 comprises 15 residues. Trimming removed 5 bases at V and 4 bases at J, with 17 bases between. CDR3 amino acids: CASSLTDGGGETQYF. The CDR3 region has the DNA TGTGCCAGCAGCCTAACGGACGGGGGAGGAGAGACCCAGTACTTC.

There are a few counts of this clonotype. This CDR3 is CASSPRMAEKNTIYF. The CDR3 DNA follows: TGTGCCAGCTCACCCCGTATGGCGGAAAAAAACACCATATATTTT. V gene TRBV18 combines with J gene TRBJ1-3; D unclear. Trimming left V 3 bases short and J 6 bases short, with 15 bases between. Germline lookup yields CDR1 KGHSH and CDR2 LQKENI. This CDR3 contains 15 residues. Full variable domain (missing parts from reference TRBV18 and TRBJ1-3): NAGVMQNPRHLVRRRGQEARLRCSPMKGHSHVYWYRQLPEEGLKFMVYLQKENIIDESGMPKERFSAEFPKEGPSILRIQQVVRGDSAAYFCASSPRMAEKNTIYFGEGSWLTVV.

This clonotype was found many times. The chain combines TRBV29-1 with TRBJ1-1; a possible D gene is TRBD1 (5 bases). This CDR3 comprises 14 residues. CDR1 is SQVTM and CDR2 is ANQGSEA in the germline V gene. Trimming removed 4 bases at V and 8 bases at J, with 20 bases between. The CDR3 coding sequence is TGCAGCGTTGTGGGGGGAGTAACTATCGGAGAAGCTTTCTTT. Protein: CSVVGGVTIGEAFF.

The chain employs TRBV7-8 and TRBJ2-7; D is unresolved. The V gene lost 0 bases and the J gene lost 3 bases, with 12 bases spanning the gap. Germline CDR1 and CDR2: SGHVS and FQNEAQ. The CDR3 runs 15 residues. CDR3 residues: CASSLARPAVYEQYF. CDR3 sequence (DNA): TGTGCCAGCAGCTTAGCGCGCCCGGCCGTCTACGAGCAGTACTTC.

This clonotype was found many times. The V call is TRBV29-1, the J call TRBJ2-1; 7 bases line up with TRBD2. Unmatched junction bases numbered 5, after V lost 4 bases and J lost 8 bases. CDR3 size: 12 residues. Looked up from germline, CDR1 is SQVTM and CDR2 is ANQGSEA. CDR3 loop: CSVGGRIDEQFF. CDR3 sequence (DNA): TGCAGCGTTGGCGGGAGAATTGATGAGCAGTTCTTC.

The rearrangement links TRBV20-1 to TRBJ2-7, with 9 bases fitting TRBD1. This CDR3 has 14 amino acids. V lost 3 bases to trimming and J lost 0 bases; unmatched junction nucleotides: 3. Germline loops: CDR1 DFQATT, CDR2 SNEGSKA (reference sequence). The CDR3 sequence is CSARAGQGSYEQYF. The CDR3, as DNA: TGCAGTGCTAGGGCGGGACAGGGCTCCTACGAGCAGTACTTC.

This chain links TRBV27 with TRBJ2-6, with D perhaps TRBD1 (6 bases). The CDR3 has 17 residues. With 2 bases removed from V and 2 bases from J, the gap between germline ends came to 13 bases. The germline V gene has CDR1 MNHEY and CDR2 SMNVEV (reference sequence). This CDR3 reads CASSLSIRTAGANVLTF. DNA of the CDR3: TGTGCCAGCAGTTTAAGCATTCGGACAGCTGGGGCCAACGTCCTGACTTTC.

The chain employs TRBV12-3 or TRBV12-4 and TRBJ1-6, with D possibly being TRBD1 (5 bases). V gave up 5 bases and J gave up 6 bases, with 8 bases separating them. The CDR3 is 13 residues long. This CDR3 reads CASSQGLNSPLHF. The CDR3 bases are TGTGCCAGCAGTCAGGGCCTTAATTCACCCCTCCACTTT.

Many counts were recorded for this clonotype. The V gene is TRBV12-3 or TRBV12-4, the J gene TRBJ1-3; tentative D call: TRBD1 (6 bases). There are 14 residues in the CDR3. Trimming left V 5 bases short and J 0 bases short, with 8 bases between. This CDR3 is CASSRQVSGNTIYF. For the CDR3, the DNA is TGTGCCAGCAGTAGACAGGTCTCTGGAAACACCATATATTTT.

This clonotype was seen more than once but under ten times. The missing conserved phenylalanine or tryptophan at the end of this CDR3 makes a read error likely. Because the CDR3's place on the DNA is in doubt, the DNA is left out and the CDR3 is given as listed by TCRdb. This sequence joins TRBV7-3 and TRBJ2-5; the table's D call, TRBD2, was not checked against the DNA. In germline, CDR1 is SGHTA, CDR2 FQGTGA. Inclusive of both ends, the CDR3 amounts to 13 amino acids. This chain's CDR3 is CASSGSRLAGTNT.